The source of this TCR beta chain is a study of T cells in localized non-small cell lung cancer. Regarding the study as a whole: With higher T cell density in blood came longer overall survival. Sequencing was restricted to one tumor region; therefore, heterogeneity remains possible. Among the tissues sampled, uninvolved adjacent lung had the highest T cell clonality, above tumor.

Clones were sequenced by immunoSEQ multiplex PCR, and TCRdb holds only the in-frame ones, with some missing. The table records about 5,000 clones, less than 35% of them present only once. A word on this clone: The antigen is unknown.

This TCR was sampled from a man aged 35 to 69 with stage II lung adenocarcinoma. Sequenced material: lung tumor tissue, taken before any cancer treatment.

DNA of the CDR3: TGCAGCGTGAGGACAGGGGGCACCGGGGAGCTGTTTTTT. This encodes CSVRTGGTGELFF. This chain connects TRBV29-1 to TRBJ2-2; 10 bases map to TRBD1. With 6 bases clipped from V and 4 bases from J, the junction kept 2 bases outside the gene matches. Germline CDR1 SQVTM, CDR2 ANQGSEA. This CDR3 has 13 residues.